The 26 T cell receptor beta chains below were found in one sample sequenced in a study of a mutant IDH1 vaccine in newly diagnosed glioma. These TCRs' antigens remain unknown. Time point given: week 23, last vaccination. One vaccine dose held 300 ug of mutant IDH1 20-mer peptide and came with topical imiquimod. This table comes from immunoSEQ multiplex PCR, and its TCRdb copy is limited to in-frame clones, with some not included. The sample includes 25,000 to 35,000 clones, approximately 80% of them seen just once. The sequencing used PBMCs, collected from a glioma patient whose treatment included an IDH1 peptide vaccine. These receptors all stem from a woman under 30 with glioma.

This rearrangement joins TRBV21-1 to TRBJ2-7; the table's D call, TRBD1, was not checked against the DNA. TRBV21-1 is a recognized pseudogene. The CDR3 is 15 amino acids. The CDR3 reads CASSIKRDRGYEQYF. For the CDR3, the DNA is TGTGCCAGCAGCATAAAGCGGGACAGGGGCTACGAGCAGTACTTC.

This rearrangement joins TRBV30 to TRBJ2-1; D gene unclear. Trimming stripped 0 bases from V and 8 bases from J, with 5 bases between. The germline V gene encodes CDR1 GTSNPN and CDR2 SVGIG (reference sequence). CDR3 length equals 11 residues. The CDR3: CAWSVNYEQFF. CDR3 in DNA: TGTGCCTGGAGTGTGAACTATGAGCAGTTCTTC.

J is TRBJ1-4 and V is TRBV27; no firm D call. CDR1 and CDR2 (germline): MNHEY, SMNVEV (reference sequence). The CDR3 is 13 residues long. Deletions cut 4 bases from V and 3 bases from J, with 6 bases between. The CDR3 region has the DNA TGTGCCAGCAGTTCACTATCTAATGAAAAACTGTTTTTT. It translates to CASSSLSNEKLFF.

The V call is TRBV5-1, the J call TRBJ2-2; 9 positions match TRBD2. CDR1 and CDR2 from the germline V gene are SGHRS and YFSETQ. This CDR3 has 15 amino acids. V gave up 6 bases and J gave up 5 bases; unmatched junction bases: 8. The CDR3 coding sequence is TGCGCCAGCACTTTAGCGGGAGCGGTTACCGGGGAGCTGTTTTTT. Residues: CASTLAGAVTGELFF.

The chain combines TRBV7-6 with TRBJ1-1, with no clear D. V lost 1 base and J lost 1, with 13 bases in between. Germline V lookup: CDR1 SGHVS, CDR2 FNYEAQ. The CDR3 contains 16 residues. CDR3 nucleotides: TGTGCCAGCAGCTTAGTGACCCACGGAAAGAACACTGAAGCTTTCTTT. The encoded protein is CASSLVTHGKNTEAFF.

The V gene is TRBV19, the J gene TRBJ2-5, with 9 bases that match TRBD2. CDR1 LNHDA and CDR2 SQIVND come from the germline V gene (reference sequence). CDR3 size: 13 residues. J lost 2 bases, V lost 6 bases, and 1 base had no gene match. Written as DNA, the CDR3 is TGTGCCAGTAGGCTAGCGGGGCAAGAGACCCAGTACTTC. Amino acids: CASRLAGQETQYF. Together with reference TRBV19 and TRBJ2-5, the CDR3 gives the full variable domain: DGGITQSPKYLFRKEGQNVTLSCEQNLNHDAMYWYRQDPGQGLRLIYYSQIVNDFQKGDIAEGYSVSREKKESFPLTVTSAQKNPTAFYLCASRLAGQETQYFGPGTRLLVL.

CDR3 amino acids: CASSPIGGSLGEPQHF. DNA for the CDR3: TGTGCCAGCAGTCCTATTGGCGGGTCACTGGGGGAGCCCCAGCATTTT. The chain joins TRBV28 to TRBJ1-5; weak D call: TRBD1 (5 bases). Germline loops: CDR1 MDHEN, CDR2 SYDVKM. The V end lost 5 bases, the J end lost 8 bases, and 22 bases lay between the germline ends. The length of the CDR3 is 16 residues.

The CDR3 nucleotides read TGTGCCAGTAGTGGGGGCGGCGGCAATCAGCCCCAGCATTTT. As protein: CASSGGGGNQPQHF. The rearrangement links TRBV19 to TRBJ1-5; D is possibly TRBD1 (6 bases). V was clipped by 5 bases and J by 2 bases, with 10 bases between them. The CDR3 loop spans 14 amino acids. Germline V gene lookup returns CDR1 LNHDA and CDR2 SQIVND (reference sequence). The complete variable domain, with remaining parts taken from reference TRBV19 and TRBJ1-5, reads DGGITQSPKYLFRKEGQNVTLSCEQNLNHDAMYWYRQDPGQGLRLIYYSQIVNDFQKGDIAEGYSVSREKKESFPLTVTSAQKNPTAFYLCASSGGGGNQPQHFGDGTRLSIL.

V and J are TRBV7-2 and TRBJ1-4, with 8 bases lining up with TRBD1. Germline lookup yields CDR1 SGHTA and CDR2 FQGNSA. The junction had 3 bases not matched to a gene; V was cut back by 2 bases and J by 7 bases. The CDR3 runs to 14 residues. This CDR3 is CASSLTGTGEKLFF. The CDR3 DNA is TGTGCCAGCAGCTTAACCGGGACAGGTGAAAAACTGTTTTTT.

This clone showed up just a few times. V and J are TRBV2 and TRBJ1-1, with a tentative D call TRBD1 (6 bases). The CDR3 sequence is 14 residues long. Between the trimmed V and J ends, which lost 5 bases and 5 bases, there was a span of 15 bases. The V gene's germline CDR1 is SNHLY and CDR2 FYNNEI. DNA for the CDR3: TGTGCCAGCAGTCTCACAGGGTTTCGGACTGAAGCTTTCTTT. Protein sequence: CASSLTGFRTEAFF.

The rearrangement joins TRBV9 to TRBJ2-1; TRBD2 agrees at 10 bases. Germline V gene sequence: CDR1 SGDLS, CDR2 YYNGEE. The length of the CDR3 is 21 residues. Germline trimming cut 0 bases from V and 6 bases from J; bases unmatched to any gene: 21. The CDR3 region is CASSVAPSGSSVFGSGNEQFF. The CDR3 region has the DNA TGTGCCAGCAGCGTAGCTCCTAGCGGGAGTTCGGTGTTCGGTTCGGGCAATGAGCAGTTCTTC.

The CDR3 DNA reads as TGTGCCAGCAGCTTAGAAGGGACCGGGGAGCTGTTTTTT. As protein: CASSLEGTGELFF. The V gene is TRBV11-3, the J gene TRBJ2-2; no clear D gene. The CDR3 runs 13 residues. V lost 0 bases and J lost 5, with 4 bases in between. Germline CDR1 and CDR2: SGHNT and YENEEA.

This chain joins TRBV6-5 and TRBJ2-5; TRBD1 might be the D (5 bases). CDR1 and CDR2 (germline): MNHEY, SVGAGI. The CDR3 sequence is 13 residues long. V was trimmed by 8 bases and J by 2 bases, leaving 12 bases between them. CDR3 nucleotides: TGTGCCAGCCATAGGGGCTTACAAGAGACCCAGTACTTC. This sequence encodes CASHRGLQETQYF.

This rearrangement joins TRBV19 to TRBJ1-2, with D maybe TRBD1 (5 bases). This CDR3 is built from 13 residues. V shed 4 bases and J shed 1 base, with 7 bases lying between them. CDR1 and CDR2 (germline): LNHDA, SQIVND (reference sequence). The CDR3 DNA sequence: TGTGCCAGTAGTAGGCAGGGTAACTATGGCTACACCTTC. Amino acid sequence: CASSRQGNYGYTF.

The chain couples TRBV2 to TRBJ2-7, with D possibly called TRBD1 or TRBD2 (5 bases each). From germline, CDR1 is SNHLY and CDR2 FYNNEI. V was pared by 8 bases and J by 2 bases, with 16 bases between. The CDR3 sequence is 14 residues long. CDR3 sequence (DNA): TGTGCCAGCGTACCGGGACGGCAAACCTACGAGCAGTACTTC. Residues: CASVPGRQTYEQYF.

The chain links TRBV6-1 to TRBJ2-1; 11 bases map to TRBD2. Unmatched junction bases numbered 1, after V lost 0 bases and J lost 6 bases. From germline, CDR1 is MNHNS and CDR2 SASEGT. The CDR3 is made up of 15 amino acids. CDR3 nucleotides: TGTGCCAGCAGTGAAGCTAGCGGGGGGGCCAATGAGCAGTTCTTC. This sequence encodes CASSEASGGANEQFF.

J is TRBJ1-5 and V is TRBV2; D remains unclear. V lost 1 base and J 7 bases, leaving 17 bases between the germline ends. Germline V gene sequence: CDR1 SNHLY, CDR2 FYNNEI. The CDR3 runs 16 residues. The CDR3 DNA is TGTGCCAGCAGTGAAGGGTTAGGGCTCCTTCGACAGCCCCAGCATTTT. As protein: CASSEGLGLLRQPQHF.

The V gene is TRBV10-3, the J gene TRBJ2-5; 15 bases are a match to TRBD2. After removal of 2 bases from V and 5 bases from J, the junction contained 3 bases not matched to a gene. The CDR3 has 16 residues. CDR1 is ENHRY and CDR2 is SYGVKD in the germline V gene. This chain's CDR3 is CAISERGTSGRETQYF. DNA of the CDR3: TGTGCCATCAGTGAGCGAGGGACTAGCGGGAGGGAGACCCAGTACTTC.

The J gene is TRBJ2-7, the V gene TRBV30; the D gene is possibly TRBD2 (6 bases). From germline, CDR1 is GTSNPN and CDR2 SVGIG (reference sequence). The CDR3 is 14 residues long. Trimming shortened V by 0 bases and J by 2 bases, and 11 bases separated the two germline ends. The CDR3, as DNA: TGTGCCTGGAGTGTTGGAGGGGTCGCCTACGAGCAGTACTTC. Amino acid sequence: CAWSVGGVAYEQYF.

This sequence joins TRBV30 and TRBJ1-3; 8 bases line up with TRBD1. There are 17 residues in the CDR3. Germline CDR1 is GTSNPN and CDR2 is SVGIG (reference sequence). V was pared by 3 bases and J by 4 bases, with 14 bases of the junction left unmatched. The CDR3 protein is CAWSRGTGQMGGNTIYF. Written as DNA, the CDR3 is TGTGCCTGGAGCAGGGGGACAGGACAGATGGGGGGAAACACCATATATTTT.

By share of the sample, this clone is large. The V gene is TRBV4-3, the J gene TRBJ2-1; 9 bases line up with TRBD2. CDR3 length: 20 amino acids. V was pared by 0 bases and J by 3 bases, with 15 bases of the junction left unmatched. Per the germline V gene, CDR1 is LGHNA and CDR2 is YSLEER. The CDR3, as DNA: TGCGCCAGCAGCCAAGAGACCATTTACATAGCGGGAGCCCTCTACAATGAGCAGTTCTTC. Translation: CASSQETIYIAGALYNEQFF.

Here the CDR3 reads CASSKDRPTGHEQYF. The CDR3, as DNA: TGTGCCAGCAGCAAAGACCGCCCGACAGGCCACGAGCAGTACTTC. V is TRBV2 and J is TRBJ2-7, with D perhaps TRBD1 (6 bases). The V and J ends lost 6 bases and 5 bases respectively, with 20 bases between them. Germline lookup yields CDR1 SNHLY and CDR2 FYNNEI. The CDR3 totals 15 residues.

The chain employs TRBV2 and TRBJ1-6; D may be TRBD1 (5 bases). The V gene's germline CDR1 is SNHLY and CDR2 FYNNEI. The CDR3 totals 13 residues. Deletions cut 8 bases from V and 7 bases from J, with 12 bases between. The CDR3, as DNA: TGTGCCAGCTTTGGGACGGGGAATTCACCCCTCCACTTT. Protein sequence: CASFGTGNSPLHF.

The chain is built from TRBV25-1 and TRBJ2-2; D is uncertain. Trimming left V 3 bases short and J 1 base short, with 3 bases between. The length of the CDR3 is 13 residues. From germline, CDR1 is MGHDK and CDR2 SYGVNS. CDR3 nucleotide sequence: TGTGCCAGCAGTGAGATGAACACCGGGGAGCTGTTTTTT. Protein product: CASSEMNTGELFF.

V is TRBV19 and J is TRBJ2-7, with 8 nucleotides matching TRBD1. Germline V lookup: CDR1 LNHDA, CDR2 SQIVND (reference sequence). V was clipped by 1 base and J by 6 bases; unmatched bases: 2. CDR3 length: 13 residues. The CDR3 coding sequence is TGTGCCAGTAGTATAGGACAGGGGACCGAGCAGTACTTC. Protein sequence: CASSIGQGTEQYF.

V gene TRBV6-6 combines with J gene TRBJ1-3; D not certain. Germline V CDR1 and CDR2: MNHNY, SVGAGI (reference sequence). The V end lost 10 bases, the J end lost 0 bases, and 10 bases lay between the germline ends. CDR3 length: 13 amino acids. Here the CDR3 DNA reads TGTGCCACCGGGAGCATCTCTGGAAACACCATATATTTT. This gives the protein CATGSISGNTIYF.